Following are 8 T cell receptor beta chains from one sample sequenced in a study of T cell changes during pregnancy in multiple sclerosis. Produced via immunoSEQ multiplex PCR; TCRdb's table is partial and in-frame only. Among some 39,000 clones, roughly 92% were seen once, and the ten largest hold roughly 1.2%. What was sequenced was PBMCs (not recorded whether the cells were cultured). Receptors were obtained from a female donor with multiple sclerosis, enrolled in a pregnancy study.

This chain uses TRBV7-8 with TRBJ2-3; D call uncertain. V was cut by 5 bases and J by 3 bases, with 9 bases left in between. The germline V gene encodes CDR1 SGHVS and CDR2 FQNEAQ. The CDR3 runs to 13 residues. CDR3: CASSRSRTDTQYF. The DNA for the CDR3 is TGTGCCAGCAGCAGGAGTCGGACAGATACGCAGTATTTT. Looking up the rest from reference TRBV7-8 and TRBJ2-3 gives the full variable domain: GAGVSQSPRYKVAKRGQDVALRCDPISGHVSLFWYQQALGQGPEFLTYFQNEAQLDKSGLPSDRFFAERPEGSVSTLKIQRTQQEDSAVYLCASSRSRTDTQYFGPGTRLTVL.

The genes are TRBV27 and TRBJ2-1, with TRBD2 matching over 10 bases. Losses at the gene ends were 8 bases for V and 8 bases for J; bases not matched to a gene: 12. From germline, CDR1 is MNHEY and CDR2 SMNVEV (reference sequence). CDR3 length equals 15 residues. CDR3 DNA: TGTGCCAGCGGTAGCGGGAGGTCAGGTGGCGATGAGCAGTTCTTC. It encodes CASGSGRSGGDEQFF.

This clone was found once. V is TRBV6-6 and J is TRBJ2-1, with D possibly TRBD2 on 5 matching bases. Germline V gene lookup returns CDR1 MNHNY and CDR2 SVGAGI (reference sequence). The ends were cut back, 5 bases at V and 1 base at J, with 6 bases in the middle. This CDR3 is built from 13 residues. The CDR3 is CASSSGSYNEQFF. DNA of the CDR3: TGTGCCAGCAGTAGCGGATCCTACAATGAGCAGTTCTTC.

V and J are TRBV30 and TRBJ1-4; TRBD1 agrees at 7 bases. With 5 bases clipped from V and 3 bases from J, the junction kept 3 bases outside the gene matches. Germline V gene sequence: CDR1 GTSNPN, CDR2 SVGIG (reference sequence). The CDR3 consists of 13 residues. CDR3 residues: CAWAGTANEKLFF. In DNA, the CDR3 is TGTGCCTGGGCCGGGACAGCTAATGAAAAACTGTTTTTT.

The rearrangement joins TRBV6-1 to TRBJ2-7; D perhaps matches TRBD1 (6 bases). Trimming removed 1 base from V and 2 bases from J, with 12 bases in between. This CDR3 is built from 15 residues. Per germline, CDR1 MNHNS and CDR2 SASEGT. The CDR3 region is CASSEGGLGTYEQYF. CDR3 sequence (DNA): TGTGCCAGCAGTGAAGGGGGGCTGGGGACCTACGAGCAGTACTTC.

The V and J genes are TRBV4-1 and TRBJ2-1; D is possibly TRBD2 (5 bases). Germline V gives CDR1 MGHRA, CDR2 YSYEKL. Trimming took 3 bases from V and 5 from J, leaving 17 bases between them. This CDR3 region has 16 residues. The chain's CDR3 is CASSHPGGSVNNEQFF. The CDR3 bases are TGCGCCAGCAGCCACCCCGGTGGGAGCGTCAACAATGAGCAGTTCTTC.

The chain joins TRBV4-1 to TRBJ1-2; 10 bases match TRBD1. J gave up 5 bases and V 1 base, and 1 base lay outside the gene matches. The CDR3 totals 14 residues. CDR1 and CDR2 from the germline V gene are MGHRA and YSYEKL. The CDR3 protein is CASSQVDRGYGYTF. Here the CDR3 DNA reads TGCGCCAGCAGCCAAGTGGACAGGGGGTATGGCTACACCTTC.

The V gene is TRBV9, the J gene TRBJ2-6, with 11 nucleotides matching TRBD1. This CDR3 comprises 17 residues. The J segment lost 1 base and the V segment lost 6 bases, leaving 6 bases of the junction unmatched. Germline CDR1 is SGDLS and CDR2 is YYNGEE. CDR3 DNA: TGTGCCAGCACCTCCGGGACAGGGGGGTCTGGGGCCAACGTCCTGACTTTC. It encodes CASTSGTGGSGANVLTF.